The entry below gives a single T cell receptor beta chain sequence along with its context. The sample originates from a study of blood T cell repertoires in COVID-19. Germline values: CDR1 LGHDT, CDR2 YNNKEL (reference sequence). There are 14 residues in the CDR3. V dropped 2 bases and J dropped 11 bases, with 18 bases sitting between them. The repertoire was sequenced with immunoSEQ multiplex PCR; TCRdb's copy has only in-frame clones and lacks some. This sample has around 100,000 clones, with approximately 78% found just once. The rearrangement uses TRBV3-1 (or the pseudogene TRBV3-2) and TRBJ1-1, with D possibly TRBD1 on 6 matching bases. The source is a man in his sixties or seventies with acute or convalescent COVID-19. Sequencing was done on a sample of peripheral blood. CDR3 nucleotides: TGTGCCAGCAGCCAAAGGATTGGGGGGGCGCCGGCTTTCTTT. Its protein product is CASSQRIGGAPAFF.